A single sample gave rise to the 27 T cell receptor beta chains below, sequenced in a study of T cell responses to AZD1222 COVID-19 vaccine. TCRdb's copy holds only in-frame clones and misses some; the assay was immunoSEQ multiplex PCR. This table has about 180,000 clones, almost 90% appearing once. Specimen: peripheral blood, collected 28 days after the second AZD1222 dose. The receptor source for this set is an adult who received the AZD1222 COVID-19 vaccine.

The CDR3 DNA reads TGTGCCAGCAGCTTTGAAGCGGGGGGTTACAATGAGCAGTTCTTC. This codes for CASSFEAGGYNEQFF. J is TRBJ2-1 and V is TRBV7-9, with 9 bases lining up with TRBD2. J gave up 4 bases and V 3 bases, and 4 bases lay outside the gene matches. Germline V CDR1 and CDR2: SEHNR, FQNEAQ (reference sequence). This CDR3 contains 15 residues.

The CDR3 loop is CASSPRTGNTGELFF. For the CDR3, the DNA is TGTGCCAGTAGTCCTCGGACAGGGAACACCGGGGAGCTGTTTTTT. V is TRBV19 and J is TRBJ2-2, with TRBD1 matching over 7 bases. CDR1 is LNHDA, CDR2 SQIVND, per germline (reference sequence). V lost 5 bases and J lost 1; bases outside the gene matches: 4. This CDR3 is 15 amino acids long.

The V call is TRBV10-2, the J call TRBJ2-2, with D perhaps TRBD1 (5 bases). The CDR3 totals 16 residues. Per the germline V gene, CDR1 is WSHSY and CDR2 is SAAADI. V was clipped by 2 bases and J by 6 bases, with 16 bases between them. The CDR3 sequence is CASSEGRDRGSGELFF. CDR3 DNA: TGCGCCAGCAGTGAGGGGCGAGACAGAGGTTCCGGGGAGCTGTTTTTT.

The chain employs TRBV7-8 and TRBJ1-5; tentatively, D is TRBD1 (5 bases). V lost 5 bases and J lost 2, with 19 bases in between. CDR1 SGHVS and CDR2 FQNEAQ come from the germline V gene. This CDR3 contains 17 residues. CDR3: CASSKQTGGGGNQPQHF. As DNA, the CDR3 is TGTGCCAGCAGCAAGCAGACGGGCGGAGGGGGCAATCAGCCCCAGCATTTT.

The V call is TRBV6-1, the J call TRBJ2-7; TRBD2 matches at 8 bases. The CDR3 spans 15 residues. Germline V gene sequence: CDR1 MNHNS, CDR2 SASEGT. The V segment lost 0 bases and the J segment 4 bases; nucleotides outside the gene matches: 5. This CDR3 reads CASSEAIGGGYEQYF. The CDR3 nucleotides read TGTGCCAGCAGTGAAGCAATCGGGGGGGGTTACGAGCAGTACTTC.

The chain links TRBV12-5 to TRBJ2-7; 9 bases agree with TRBD1. The germline gives CDR1 LGHNT, CDR2 FRNRAP. Losses at the gene ends were 7 bases for V and 2 bases for J; bases not matched to a gene: 12. CDR3 size: 16 residues. DNA for the CDR3: TGTGCTAGTGCTCCTAGCTTAGGGACAGGGCCCTACGAGCAGTACTTC. It translates to CASAPSLGTGPYEQYF.

The rearrangement links TRBV27 to TRBJ2-7, with 8 positions matching TRBD1. The CDR3 has 14 residues. V lost 6 bases, J lost 7 bases, and 11 bases stayed unmatched. In germline, CDR1 is MNHEY, CDR2 SMNVEV (reference sequence). The CDR3 DNA reads TGTGCCAGCAGGCACCCAGGACAGGGTAGGGAGCAGTACTTC. As protein: CASRHPGQGREQYF.

The rearrangement links TRBV2 to TRBJ1-5; 7 bases fit TRBD1. The CDR3 is 15 residues long. Germline CDR1 SNHLY, CDR2 FYNNEI. With 2 bases clipped from V and 4 bases from J, the junction kept 5 bases outside the gene matches. Here the CDR3 DNA reads TGTGCCAGCAGTGAAATGGGGACAGTAAATCAGCCCCAGCATTTT. Its translation is CASSEMGTVNQPQHF.

The rearrangement uses TRBV5-6 and TRBJ1-2; D not certain. Germline V gives CDR1 SGHDT, CDR2 YYEEEE. V lost 1 base and J lost 7, with 11 bases in between. This CDR3 is 13 amino acids long. The CDR3 sequence: CASSLSGPGGYTF. The CDR3 nucleotides read TGTGCCAGCAGCTTGTCTGGTCCTGGTGGCTACACCTTC.

V is TRBV19 and J is TRBJ1-5; 9 positions match TRBD1. V dropped 2 bases and J dropped 7; count of bases not matched to a gene: 9. The CDR3 is 16 amino acids. The germline V gene has CDR1 LNHDA and CDR2 SQIVND (reference sequence). This CDR3 is CASSIRKGQGGQPQHF. As DNA, the CDR3 is TGTGCCAGTAGTATAAGGAAGGGACAGGGAGGACAGCCCCAGCATTTT. Supplemented by reference TRBV19 and TRBJ1-5, the full variable domain reads DGGITQSPKYLFRKEGQNVTLSCEQNLNHDAMYWYRQDPGQGLRLIYYSQIVNDFQKGDIAEGYSVSREKKESFPLTVTSAQKNPTAFYLCASSIRKGQGGQPQHFGDGTRLSIL.

J is TRBJ1-1 and V is TRBV30, with D maybe TRBD1 (5 bases). The CDR3 totals 13 residues. Trimming removed 1 base from V and 9 bases from J, with 15 bases in between. The germline gives CDR1 GTSNPN, CDR2 SVGIG (reference sequence). CDR3: CAWSEGQGVKAFF. DNA of the CDR3: TGTGCCTGGAGTGAGGGCCAGGGCGTCAAAGCTTTCTTT.

The rearrangement joins TRBV28 to TRBJ1-1, with D unresolved. The CDR3 covers 13 residues. Germline loops: CDR1 MDHEN, CDR2 SYDVKM. V lost 1 base to trimming and J lost 11 bases, with 14 bases between them. CDR3 protein: CASSLSAPPEAFF. The CDR3 DNA reads TGTGCCAGCAGTTTATCGGCACCTCCAGAGGCTTTCTTT. Complete variable domain (other parts from reference TRBV28 and TRBJ1-1): DVKVTQSSRYLVKRTGEKVFLECVQDMDHENMFWYRQDPGLGLRLIYFSYDVKMKEKGDIPEGYSVSREKKERFSLILESASTNQTSMYLCASSLSAPPEAFFGQGTRLTVV.

A remark on this clone: The identical CDR3 is also encoded by other nucleotide sequences in the sample. V is TRBV6-5 and J is TRBJ1-5, with D perhaps matching TRBD1 (5 bases). Trimming took off 6 bases at V and 3 bases at J, with 12 bases between the two ends. CDR1 MNHEY and CDR2 SVGAGI come from the germline V gene. The CDR3 extends over 14 amino acids. DNA of the CDR3: TGTGCCAGCAGCCTGACGGGGGACAATCAGCCCCAGCATTTT. This translates into CASSLTGDNQPQHF.

V is TRBV6-5 and J is TRBJ1-1; TRBD1 agrees at 8 bases. Looked up from germline, CDR1 is MNHEY and CDR2 is SVGAGI. The CDR3 runs 13 residues. The V gene end was trimmed by 8 bases and the J gene end by 5 bases; junction bases not matched to a gene: 7. CDR3 in DNA: TGTGCCAGCGTCGGACAGGGAGGAACTGAAGCTTTCTTT. It codes for CASVGQGGTEAFF.

This CDR3 is CASSRYGQGISGANVLTF. CDR3 coding DNA: TGTGCCAGCAGTAGATATGGACAGGGGATCTCTGGGGCCAACGTCCTGACTTTC. V gene TRBV27 combines with J gene TRBJ2-6; 9 bases match TRBD1. The CDR3 extends over 18 amino acids. Per the germline V gene, CDR1 is MNHEY and CDR2 is SMNVEV (reference sequence). V shed 5 bases, J shed 0 bases, and the junction held 8 bases outside the gene matches.

The V and J genes are TRBV28 and TRBJ1-4; D may be TRBD1 (6 bases). The V end was cut by 7 bases, the J end by 1 base, with 16 bases between. This CDR3 is 16 amino acids long. Germline V gene sequence: CDR1 MDHEN, CDR2 SYDVKM. The CDR3 DNA reads as TGTGCCAGCATCTCACCTCGAGGGGGAACTAATGAAAAACTGTTTTTT. This encodes CASISPRGGTNEKLFF.

V usage is TRBV7-9 and J usage is TRBJ2-7; the match to TRBD1 covers 9 bases. With 5 bases clipped from V and 7 bases from J, the junction kept 21 bases outside the gene matches. Germline V lookup: CDR1 SEHNR, CDR2 FQNEAQ (reference sequence). This CDR3 has 18 amino acids. The CDR3 is CASSSPGQGVSNVLEQYF. CDR3 in DNA: TGTGCCAGCAGCAGCCCGGGACAGGGAGTCTCAAATGTGTTGGAGCAGTACTTC.

This chain links TRBV29-1 with TRBJ2-7; D not certain. The CDR3 contains 14 residues. The germline V gene encodes CDR1 SQVTM and CDR2 ANQGSEA. V was shortened by 8 bases and J by 3 bases, with 20 bases between the two germline ends. The CDR3 spells CSPPSRGDNYEQYF. CDR3 DNA sequence: TGCAGCCCCCCTTCCCGTGGTGATAACTACGAGCAGTACTTC.

V usage is TRBV27 and J usage is TRBJ2-7, with TRBD1 identical over 10 bases. The CDR3 totals 15 residues. CDR1 is MNHEY, CDR2 SMNVEV, per germline (reference sequence). J lost 2 bases, V lost 4 bases, and 5 bases had no gene match. CDR3 DNA sequence: TGTGCCAGCAGTTCCCGACAGGGGGCCACCTACGAGCAGTACTTC. Residues: CASSSRQGATYEQYF.

The chain's CDR3 is CATTASGGGYEQFF. CDR3 nucleotide sequence: TGTGCCACCACGGCGAGCGGGGGGGGATATGAGCAGTTCTTC. The chain carries TRBV24-1 and TRBJ2-1; 10 nucleotides align to TRBD2. Looked up from germline, CDR1 is KGHDR and CDR2 is SFDVKD. The V gene end was trimmed by 8 bases and the J gene end by 8 bases; junction bases not matched to a gene: 8. There are 14 residues in the CDR3.

The chain is built from TRBV25-1 and TRBJ1-1; D is undetermined. The germline V gene encodes CDR1 MGHDK and CDR2 SYGVNS. There are 14 residues in the CDR3. V was trimmed by 4 bases and J by 3 bases, leaving 12 bases between them. Here the CDR3 DNA reads TGTGCCAGCAGTGCCGGAGATTCTTACACTGAAGCTTTCTTT. It codes for CASSAGDSYTEAFF. Combining the CDR3 with reference TRBV25-1 and TRBJ1-1 gives the whole variable domain EADIYQTPRYLVIGTGKKITLECSQTMGHDKMYWYQQDPGMELHLIHYSYGVNSTEKGDLSSESTVSRIRTEHFPLTLESARPSHTSQYLCASSAGDSYTEAFFGQGTRLTVV.

The chain joins TRBV4-1 to TRBJ2-3; D is perhaps TRBD1 (6 bases). Germline-derived CDR1 and CDR2 are MGHRA and YSYEKL. This CDR3 has 15 amino acids. The V end lost 5 bases, the J end lost 5 bases, and 17 bases lay between the germline ends. CDR3 amino acids: CASSSGVQGRDTQYF. The CDR3 DNA reads as TGCGCCAGCAGCTCAGGGGTCCAGGGCCGAGATACGCAGTATTTT.

This clone came up once. The chain has TRBV6-5 and TRBJ2-1; D tentatively reads TRBD1 or TRBD2 (5 bases each). The germline gives CDR1 MNHEY, CDR2 SVGAGI. The ends were cut back, 6 bases at V and 9 bases at J, with 18 bases in the middle. The CDR3 loop spans 14 amino acids. CDR3 coding DNA: TGTGCCAGCAGCGGCTGGGGACGGGGCGGTGAGCAGTTCTTC. This translates into CASSGWGRGGEQFF.

This chain links TRBV7-3 with TRBJ2-3; 10 bases line up with TRBD2. The CDR3 is made up of 15 amino acids. The germline CDR1 and CDR2 sequences are SGHTA and FQGTGA. The trim removed 5 bases at V and 1 base at J, leaving 3 bases unmatched. CDR3 region: CASSETSGRTDTQYF. In nucleotides, the CDR3 is TGTGCCAGCAGCGAGACTAGCGGGCGCACAGATACGCAGTATTTT. The variable domain in full, with the rest retrieved from reference TRBV7-3 and TRBJ2-3, is GAGVSQTPSNKVTEKGKYVELRCDPISGHTALYWYRQSLGQGPEFLIYFQGTGAADDSGLPNDRFFAVRPEGSVSTLKIQRTERGDSAVYLCASSETSGRTDTQYFGPGTRLTVL.

The rearrangement uses TRBV19 and TRBJ2-5, with 8 bases identical to TRBD1. V gave up 4 bases and J gave up 5 bases; unmatched junction bases: 6. Germline CDR1 and CDR2: LNHDA and SQIVND (reference sequence). The CDR3 sequence is 14 residues long. This CDR3 is CASSTTGGYETQYF. The CDR3, as DNA: TGTGCCAGTAGTACCACAGGGGGTTATGAGACCCAGTACTTC.

This chain links TRBV2 with TRBJ2-2; TRBD2 aligns across 12 bases. The CDR3 has 17 amino acids. The junction had 6 bases not matched to a gene; V was cut back by 2 bases and J by 5 bases. CDR1 is SNHLY and CDR2 is FYNNEI in the germline V gene. The CDR3 sequence: CASSERASGGATGELFF. The CDR3 DNA reads as TGTGCCAGCAGTGAAAGGGCTAGCGGGGGGGCAACCGGGGAGCTGTTTTTT.

The chain has TRBV9 and TRBJ1-4; D may be TRBD1 (5 bases). Trimming stripped 3 bases from V and 5 bases from J, with 11 bases between. Germline V gene data show CDR1 as SGDLS and CDR2 as YYNGEE. This CDR3 is built from 14 residues. This chain's CDR3 is CASSARDGNEKLFF. Here the CDR3 DNA reads TGTGCCAGCAGCGCGCGGGACGGCAATGAAAAACTGTTTTTT. Drawing the rest from reference TRBV9 and TRBJ1-4, the complete variable domain is DSGVTQTPKHLITATGQRVTLRCSPRSGDLSVYWYQQSLDQGLQFLIQYYNGEERAKGNILERFSAQQFPDLHSELNLSSLELGDSALYFCASSARDGNEKLFFGSGTQLSVL.